The 29 T cell receptor beta chains below come from one sample, sequenced in a study of blood T cells in healthy people across ages. The second PCR ran about 6 to 12 cycles with a sample-barcoded 5' primer and J-beta primers. Using its own MiXCR run on the 5' RACE reads, TCRdb lists one record per CDR3 protein. The table shows about 1.5 million distinct CDR3 sequences, with roughly 40% occurring only once. Sequenced: blood. Receptors originate from a woman aged 18-29 years in good health.

The rearrangement links TRBV4-2 to TRBJ2-1; D is perhaps TRBD2 (5 bases). V was shortened by 0 bases and J by 3 bases, with 9 bases between the two germline ends. Germline CDR1 is LGHNA and CDR2 is YNFKEQ. CDR3 length: 15 residues. The CDR3 DNA sequence: TGTGCCAGCAGCCAAGAGCGGCGGGTCTACAATGAGCAGTTCTTC. As protein: CASSQERRVYNEQFF.

The chain couples TRBV7-8 to TRBJ1-1; a possible D gene is TRBD1 (6 bases). Looked up from germline, CDR1 is SGHVS and CDR2 is FQNEAQ. This CDR3 is built from 16 residues. Deletions cut 1 base from V and 4 bases from J, with 16 bases between. CDR3 residues: CASSLVTGQGLTEAFF. The CDR3 DNA reads as TGTGCCAGCAGCTTAGTCACGGGGCAGGGGCTCACTGAAGCTTTCTTT.

This clonotype was detected many times. The chain carries TRBV25-1 and TRBJ2-2; possibly TRBD1 for D (5 bases). The CDR3 length is 13 residues. The germline CDR1 and CDR2 sequences are MGHDK and SYGVNS. The germline V and J ends were trimmed by 3 bases and 3 bases, with 5 bases remaining between them. In DNA form, the CDR3 reads TGTGCCAGCAGTGACAGGGACACCGGGGAGCTGTTTTTT. The encoded protein is CASSDRDTGELFF.

The V and J genes are TRBV7-9 and TRBJ1-1; tentative D call: TRBD1 (6 bases). Per germline, CDR1 SEHNR and CDR2 FQNEAQ (reference sequence). CDR3 length equals 12 residues. V was shortened by 3 bases and J by 11 bases, with 13 bases between the two germline ends. In nucleotides, the CDR3 is TGTGCCAGCAGCTTGGAGCAGGGGCGGGCTTTCTTT. This gives the protein CASSLEQGRAFF.

This chain connects TRBV20-1 to TRBJ1-2, with a possible D match to TRBD1 (6 bases). CDR1 is DFQATT and CDR2 is SNEGSKA in the germline V gene (reference sequence). The V and J ends lost 5 bases and 7 bases respectively, with 17 bases between them. This CDR3 has 13 amino acids. Here the CDR3 reads CSAPTGLAPGYTF. The CDR3 region has the DNA TGCAGTGCTCCCACAGGGTTAGCGCCTGGCTACACCTTC.

The chain recombines TRBV10-3 with TRBJ2-5, with unresolved D. The CDR3 runs 15 residues. V was pared by 4 bases and J by 5 bases, with 17 bases between. CDR1 is ENHRY, CDR2 SYGVKD, per germline. In DNA form, the CDR3 reads TGTGCCATCAGTGCGCCAGGATGGACGTCTGAGACCCAGTACTTC. Protein: CAISAPGWTSETQYF.

This clonotype has more than one count but fewer than ten. The chain is built from TRBV20-1 and TRBJ2-1; 7 bases are a match to TRBD1. Germline V gives CDR1 DFQATT, CDR2 SNEGSKA (reference sequence). The CDR3 consists of 12 residues. Germline trimming cut 3 bases from V and 12 bases from J; bases unmatched to any gene: 8. CDR3 sequence: CSASPQGVRQFF. The CDR3 DNA reads TGCAGTGCTAGCCCCCAGGGGGTCAGGCAGTTCTTC.

The chain uses TRBV9 and TRBJ2-3; weak D call: TRBD2 (6 bases). The CDR3 has 15 residues. The V gene lost 4 bases and the J gene lost 5 bases, with 17 bases spanning the gap. Germline assignment: CDR1 SGDLS and CDR2 YYNGEE. The chain's CDR3 is CASSPPTGRIDTQYF. CDR3 DNA sequence: TGTGCCAGCAGCCCTCCGACGGGGAGGATAGATACGCAGTATTTT.

The V call is TRBV7-2, the J call TRBJ2-5, with no clear D. Trimming pared 5 bases from V and 7 bases from J, leaving 17 bases between. This CDR3 region has 14 residues. Germline CDR1 reads SGHTA; CDR2 reads FQGNSA. DNA of the CDR3: TGTGCCAGCAGCACACTTTACAGCCCCGCGACCCAGTACTTC. It is translated as CASSTLYSPATQYF.

The chain is built from TRBV5-5 and TRBJ2-7; TRBD2 aligns across 10 bases. The CDR3 loop spans 17 amino acids. V shed 2 bases, J shed 1 base, and the junction held 9 bases outside the gene matches. CDR1 and CDR2 from the germline V gene are SGHKS and YYEKEE (reference sequence). The CDR3 nucleotides are TGTGCCAGCAGCTTTTATGTAAGCGGGAGGGGATCCTACGAGCAGTACTTC. Residues: CASSFYVSGRGSYEQYF.

This clonotype showed up just a few times. The gene calls are TRBV12-3 or TRBV12-4 and TRBJ2-1; no definite D call. This CDR3 is built from 12 residues. Between the trimmed V and J ends, which lost 5 bases and 9 bases, there was a span of 11 bases. CDR3: CASSPPVGEQFF. The CDR3 nucleotides are TGTGCCAGCAGTCCCCCCGTTGGTGAGCAGTTCTTC.

This chain uses TRBV29-1 with TRBJ2-1; 13 nucleotides line up with TRBD2. V trimming: 2 bases; J trimming: 2 bases; junction bases outside the gene matches: 3. Germline V gives CDR1 SQVTM, CDR2 ANQGSEA. The CDR3 is made up of 16 amino acids. CDR3 sequence: CSVEPGTSGAYNEQFF. Written as DNA, the CDR3 is TGCAGCGTTGAACCCGGGACTAGCGGGGCCTACAATGAGCAGTTCTTC.

The V call is TRBV4-2, the J call TRBJ2-3; 10 bases map to TRBD2. The V segment lost 1 base and the J segment 2 bases; nucleotides outside the gene matches: 12. Germline V gives CDR1 LGHNA, CDR2 YNFKEQ. The CDR3 runs to 19 residues. In DNA, the CDR3 is TGTGCCAGCAGCCAAGGGACTAGCGGTTCTGTTGGAGCCACAGATACGCAGTATTTT. It codes for CASSQGTSGSVGATDTQYF.

This clonotype showed up just a few times. V and J are TRBV6-2 or TRBV6-3 and TRBJ2-5; no clear D. Per the germline V gene, CDR1 is MNHEY and CDR2 is SVGEGT. The length of the CDR3 is 15 residues. V was cut by 2 bases and J by 5 bases, with 15 bases left in between. The CDR3 spells CASSYGVSLWETQYF. CDR3 DNA sequence: TGTGCCAGCAGTTACGGCGTTTCATTATGGGAGACCCAGTACTTC.

The rearrangement joins TRBV7-2 to TRBJ2-4, with no clear D. Trimming took 1 base from V and 13 from J, leaving 11 bases between them. The CDR3 contains 12 residues. Germline V gene data show CDR1 as SGHTA and CDR2 as FQGNSA. CDR3 in DNA: TGTGCCAGCAGCTTAGATGATCGGGCCCAGTACTTC. It codes for CASSLDDRAQYF.

The count of this clonotype is one. One junction end does not reproduce the germline sequence, and a read error may be involved. The chain combines TRBV10-3 with TRBJ1-1; D not resolved. The CDR3 has 14 residues. Germline CDR1 reads ENHRY; CDR2 reads SYGVKD. CDR3: CAISESWDWLGAFF. The CDR3 region has the DNA TGTGCCATCAGCGAGTCGTGGGATTGGCTAGGAGCTTTCTTT.

Of note for this clonotype: A read error may explain this, as a much larger clone is one base away. No conserved phenylalanine or tryptophan ends this CDR3, so it is likely a read error. The chain carries TRBV5-1 and TRBJ2-7, with 9 bases lining up with TRBD2. This CDR3 comprises 14 residues. Trimming at V came to 2 bases and at J to 5 bases, leaving 5 bases not matched to a gene. Germline values: CDR1 SGHRS, CDR2 YFSETQ. CDR3 in amino acids: CASSLSGGTDEQYI. CDR3 nucleotides: TGCGCCAGCAGCTTAAGCGGGGGGACCGACGAGCAGTACATC.

This clonotype was recorded a few times. The chain is built from TRBV3-1 and TRBJ2-1; D is uncertain. The V and J ends lost 4 bases and 10 bases respectively, with 14 bases between them. The germline gives CDR1 LGHDT, CDR2 YNNKEL (reference sequence). The CDR3 is 13 residues long. This CDR3 is CASSPSLIGEQFF. CDR3 nucleotide sequence: TGTGCCAGCAGCCCCTCCCTCATTGGAGAGCAGTTCTTC.

V gene TRBV6-5 combines with J gene TRBJ2-1; the match to TRBD2 covers 10 bases. Looked up from germline, CDR1 is MNHEY and CDR2 is SVGAGI. V gave up 0 bases and J gave up 8 bases; unmatched junction bases: 10. The CDR3 spans 17 residues. For the CDR3, the DNA is TGTGCCAGCAGTTACTCCCTAGCGGGGGCCTTCCGTCATGAGCAGTTCTTC. Its translation is CASSYSLAGAFRHEQFF.

The rearrangement joins TRBV6-6 to TRBJ2-1; D unresolved. This CDR3 spans 15 amino acids. Between the trimmed V and J ends, which lost 6 bases and 10 bases, there was a span of 22 bases. Per the germline V gene, CDR1 is MNHNY and CDR2 is SVGAGI (reference sequence). CDR3 in amino acids: CASSPRVATAQEQFF. CDR3 bases: TGTGCCAGCAGCCCTCGAGTGGCCACAGCACAAGAGCAGTTCTTC.

The CDR3 loop reads CASSLEGSTSTDTQYF. The CDR3 DNA reads TGTGCCAGCAGCTTGGAAGGATCCACTAGCACAGATACGCAGTATTTT. V is TRBV5-6 and J is TRBJ2-3, with no clear D. This CDR3 contains 16 residues. CDR1 and CDR2 from the germline V gene are SGHDT and YYEEEE. V was cut by 0 bases and J by 0 bases, with 11 bases left in between.

The V gene is TRBV7-2, the J gene TRBJ2-4; TRBD2 agrees at 11 bases. Trimming took 4 bases from V and 1 from J; bases not matched to a gene: 9. CDR1 is SGHTA, CDR2 FQGNSA, per germline. The CDR3 runs to 18 residues. This CDR3 reads CASSYKLAGGLAKNIQYF. CDR3 sequence (DNA): TGTGCCAGCAGCTATAAGCTAGCGGGGGGTTTGGCCAAAAACATTCAGTACTTC.

The sample holds a few counts of this clonotype. The chain joins TRBV12-3 or TRBV12-4 to TRBJ2-7; 8 bases line up with TRBD2. J gave up 5 bases and V 4 bases, and 10 bases lay outside the gene matches. The CDR3 has 15 amino acids. The CDR3 loop is CASSSAAGVSHEQYF. The DNA of the CDR3 is TGTGCCAGCAGTTCTGCAGCGGGGGTTTCACACGAGCAGTACTTC.

V gene TRBV27 combines with J gene TRBJ2-3; 8 bases align to TRBD2. This CDR3 is 18 amino acids long. V shed 6 bases and J 2 bases; nucleotides not matched to a gene: 16. Germline values: CDR1 MNHEY, CDR2 SMNVEV (reference sequence). In DNA form, the CDR3 reads TGTGCCAGCAGATCCGGACTTATGGCTAGCGGGTCCACAGATACGCAGTATTTT. Translating it yields CASRSGLMASGSTDTQYF.

This clonotype occurred a few times. This rearrangement joins TRBV5-1 to TRBJ1-1; TRBD1 is a possible D gene (6 bases). CDR3 length: 13 amino acids. Trimming left V 4 bases short and J 4 bases short, with 11 bases between. The germline gives CDR1 SGHRS, CDR2 YFSETQ. Written as DNA, the CDR3 is TGCGCCAGCAGCGCGGACAGACTCACTGAAGCTTTCTTT. This codes for CASSADRLTEAFF.

The V gene is TRBV5-1, the J gene TRBJ1-2, with D unclear. The CDR3 has 14 amino acids. CDR1 is SGHRS, CDR2 YFSETQ, per germline. Trimming left V 3 bases short and J 5 bases short, with 14 bases between. The CDR3 DNA follows: TGCGCCAGCAGCTCAGATATGAATTCTTATGGCTACACCTTC. The encoded protein is CASSSDMNSYGYTF.

Only a few counts were recorded for this clonotype. The rearrangement links TRBV27 to TRBJ1-4; 8 bases are a match to TRBD1. Looked up from germline, CDR1 is MNHEY and CDR2 is SMNVEV (reference sequence). The CDR3 totals 15 residues. The V and J ends lost 7 bases and 8 bases, in that order; junction bases with no gene match: 12. As DNA, the CDR3 is TGTGCCAGCAAACGCCGGGACAGGAATTTAGAAAAACTGTTTTTT. Residues: CASKRRDRNLEKLFF.

This chain links TRBV2 with TRBJ1-2; D is ambiguous. This CDR3 region has 15 residues. Per germline, CDR1 SNHLY and CDR2 FYNNEI. V dropped 1 base and J dropped 2 bases, with 11 bases sitting between them. The CDR3 sequence is CASSEEALPNYGYTF. CDR3 DNA sequence: TGTGCCAGCAGTGAAGAGGCGCTGCCAAACTATGGCTACACCTTC.

There are a few counts of this clonotype. The gene calls are TRBV4-1 and TRBJ2-7, with TRBD2 matching 12 bases. Per germline, CDR1 MGHRA and CDR2 YSYEKL. V shed 4 bases, J shed 3 bases, and the junction held 4 bases outside the gene matches. The CDR3 runs to 15 residues. CDR3 residues: CASSPSSGGGYEQYF. Written as DNA, the CDR3 is TGCGCCAGCAGCCCTTCTAGCGGGGGGGGCTACGAGCAGTACTTC.